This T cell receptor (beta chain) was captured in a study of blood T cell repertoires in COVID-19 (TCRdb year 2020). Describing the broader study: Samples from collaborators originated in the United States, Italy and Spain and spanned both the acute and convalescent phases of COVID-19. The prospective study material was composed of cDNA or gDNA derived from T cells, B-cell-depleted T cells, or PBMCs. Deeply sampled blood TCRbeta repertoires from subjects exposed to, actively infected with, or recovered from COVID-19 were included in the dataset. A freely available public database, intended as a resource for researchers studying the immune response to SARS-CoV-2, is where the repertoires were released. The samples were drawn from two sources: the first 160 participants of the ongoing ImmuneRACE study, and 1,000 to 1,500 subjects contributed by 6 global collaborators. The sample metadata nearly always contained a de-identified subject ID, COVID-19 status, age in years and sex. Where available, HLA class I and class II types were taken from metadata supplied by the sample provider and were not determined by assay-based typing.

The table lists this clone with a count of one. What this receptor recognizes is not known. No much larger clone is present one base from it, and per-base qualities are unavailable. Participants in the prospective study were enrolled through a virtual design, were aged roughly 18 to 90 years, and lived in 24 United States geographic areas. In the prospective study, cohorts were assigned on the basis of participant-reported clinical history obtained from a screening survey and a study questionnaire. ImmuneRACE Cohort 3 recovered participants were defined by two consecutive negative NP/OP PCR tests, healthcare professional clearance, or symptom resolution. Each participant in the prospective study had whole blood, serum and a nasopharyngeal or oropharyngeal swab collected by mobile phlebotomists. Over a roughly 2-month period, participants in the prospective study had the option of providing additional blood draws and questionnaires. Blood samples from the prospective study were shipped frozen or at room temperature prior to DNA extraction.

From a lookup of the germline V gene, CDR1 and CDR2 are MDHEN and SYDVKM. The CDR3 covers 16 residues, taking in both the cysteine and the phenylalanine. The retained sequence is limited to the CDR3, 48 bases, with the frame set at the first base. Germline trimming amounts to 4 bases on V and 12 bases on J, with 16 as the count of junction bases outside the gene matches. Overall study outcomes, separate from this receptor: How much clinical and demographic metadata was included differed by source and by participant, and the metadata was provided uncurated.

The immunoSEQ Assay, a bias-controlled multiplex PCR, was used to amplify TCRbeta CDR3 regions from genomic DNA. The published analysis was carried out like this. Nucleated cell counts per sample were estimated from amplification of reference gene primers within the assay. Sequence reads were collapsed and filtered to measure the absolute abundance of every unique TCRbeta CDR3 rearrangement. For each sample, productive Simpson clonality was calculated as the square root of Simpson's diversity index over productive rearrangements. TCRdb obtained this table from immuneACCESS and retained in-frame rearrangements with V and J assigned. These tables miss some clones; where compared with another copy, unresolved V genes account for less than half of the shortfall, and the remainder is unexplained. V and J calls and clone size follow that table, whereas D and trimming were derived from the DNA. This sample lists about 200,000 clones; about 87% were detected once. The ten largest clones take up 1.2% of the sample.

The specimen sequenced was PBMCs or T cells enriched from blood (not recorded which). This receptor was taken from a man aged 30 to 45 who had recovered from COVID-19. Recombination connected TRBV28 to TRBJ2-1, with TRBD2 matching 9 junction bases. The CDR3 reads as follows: CASSSPRTSDVNRQFF. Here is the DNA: TGTGCCAGCAGTTCCCCTCGGACTAGCGACGTGAATCGGCAGTTCTTC. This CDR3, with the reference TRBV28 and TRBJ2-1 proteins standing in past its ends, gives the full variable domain DVKVTQSSRYLVKRTGEKVFLECVQDMDHENMFWYRQDPGLGLRLIYFSYDVKMKEKGDIPEGYSVSREKKERFSLILESASTNQTSMYLCASSSPRTSDVNRQFFGPGTRLTVL.